One and the same sample provided the 21 T cell receptor beta chains below, sequenced in a study of response to subunit inactivated influenza vaccine. TCRdb reprocessed the RT-PCR reads via MiXCR and lists one record per CDR3 protein. Found here are almost 250,000 distinct CDR3 sequences, about 12% of them singletons; the top ten hold more than 7%. The specimen comprised non-naive T cells sorted from PBMCs, sampled approximately 15 days before vaccination. These receptors were obtained from a man aged 45 to 65 who received an inactivated influenza vaccine.

This clonotype was counted between two and nine times. The chain recombines TRBV6-5 with TRBJ2-7; 10 nucleotides agree with TRBD2. The length of the CDR3 is 15 residues. The germline gives CDR1 MNHEY, CDR2 SVGAGI. The V gene end was trimmed by 2 bases and the J gene end by 5 bases; junction bases not matched to a gene: 6. This chain's CDR3 is CASSYLAGDLHEQYF. The CDR3 nucleotides are TGTGCCAGCAGTTACCTAGCGGGAGATCTCCACGAGCAGTACTTC.

The chain has TRBV5-5 and TRBJ2-2; tentatively, D is TRBD2 (7 bases). The CDR3 totals 16 residues. Germline lookup yields CDR1 SGHKS and CDR2 YYEKEE (reference sequence). V dropped 4 bases and J dropped 0 bases, with 13 bases sitting between them. The CDR3 loop reads CASSPRGAANTGELFF. CDR3 in DNA: TGTGCCAGCAGCCCCCGGGGGGCCGCGAACACCGGGGAGCTGTTTTTT.

J is TRBJ1-1 and V is TRBV20-1, with TRBD1 identical over 7 bases. V was pared by 1 base and J by 1 base, with 12 bases of the junction left unmatched. This CDR3 spans 17 amino acids. Germline loops: CDR1 DFQATT, CDR2 SNEGSKA (reference sequence). This CDR3 reads CSARAVKGAGENTEAFF. In nucleotides, the CDR3 is TGCAGTGCTAGAGCAGTTAAGGGGGCCGGAGAGAACACTGAAGCTTTCTTT.

The sample holds a few counts of this clonotype. The genes are TRBV6-2 or TRBV6-3 and TRBJ2-3; tentative D call: TRBD2 (6 bases). Germline lookup yields CDR1 MNHEY and CDR2 SVGEGT. Trimming pared 3 bases from V and 0 bases from J, leaving 19 bases between. This CDR3 region has 18 residues. Written as DNA, the CDR3 is TGTGCCAGCAGTTATGGGGTTGGTAGCGGATATAGCACAGATACGCAGTATTTT. Translation gives CASSYGVGSGYSTDTQYF.

CDR3: CASSAAGSGPDGEQYF. In DNA, the CDR3 is TGTGCCAGCAGCGCCGCCGGGTCCGGGCCCGATGGCGAGCAGTACTTC. The V gene is TRBV11-2, the J gene TRBJ2-7, with D uncertain. Germline values: CDR1 SGHAT, CDR2 FQNNGV. Trimming shortened V by 5 bases and J by 6 bases, and 23 bases separated the two germline ends. The CDR3 has 16 amino acids.

This clonotype was observed a handful of times. The DNA of the CDR3 is TGTGCCAGCTTCCCGGGACTGGACCGAACGAAGAGCTCCTACAATGAGCAGTTCTTC. Its translation is CASFPGLDRTKSSYNEQFF. The genes are TRBV9 and TRBJ2-1, with D perhaps matching TRBD2 (6 bases). Deletions cut 7 bases from V and 0 bases from J, with 26 bases between. Looked up from germline, CDR1 is SGDLS and CDR2 is YYNGEE. This CDR3 is built from 19 residues.

The chain couples TRBV20-1 to TRBJ2-1, with D perhaps TRBD2 (6 bases). The CDR3 runs 14 residues. Germline V CDR1 and CDR2: DFQATT, SNEGSKA (reference sequence). Deletions cut 4 bases from V and 5 bases from J, with 15 bases between. For the CDR3, the DNA is TGCAGTGCTACAGGGCTAGCGCTGCACAATGAGCAGTTCTTC. As protein: CSATGLALHNEQFF.

This clonotype has only a few counts. This chain connects TRBV28 to TRBJ2-5; D is undetermined. V was clipped by 4 bases and J by 4 bases, with 16 bases between them. The CDR3 is 15 amino acids. The germline V gene has CDR1 MDHEN and CDR2 SYDVKM. This CDR3 is CASSSRDAVAETQYF. In DNA form, the CDR3 reads TGTGCCAGCAGTTCTAGGGATGCGGTGGCAGAGACCCAGTACTTC.

This chain connects TRBV18 to TRBJ2-2; no clear D gene. The CDR3 is made up of 15 amino acids. Germline values: CDR1 KGHSH, CDR2 LQKENI. V was trimmed by 2 bases and J by 3 bases, leaving 10 bases between them. In DNA form, the CDR3 reads TGTGCCAGCTCACCAGGGATTTCGTACACCGGGGAGCTGTTTTTT. Translating gives CASSPGISYTGELFF.

The V gene is TRBV5-1, the J gene TRBJ2-2; D is possibly TRBD1 or TRBD2 (5 bases each). V was trimmed by 0 bases and J by 3 bases, leaving 9 bases between them. CDR3 length: 15 residues. Looked up from germline, CDR1 is SGHRS and CDR2 is YFSETQ. The CDR3 nucleotides read TGCGCCAGCAGCTTGGACGGGACCGACACCGGGGAGCTGTTTTTT. The encoded protein is CASSLDGTDTGELFF.

This clonotype was detected only a few times. DNA of the CDR3: TGTGCCAGCAGTGAAGTAGGAGGATTCGGCACAGATACGCAGTATTTT. The encoded protein is CASSEVGGFGTDTQYF. V usage is TRBV6-1 and J usage is TRBJ2-3, with D perhaps matching TRBD2 (5 bases). Per germline, CDR1 MNHNS and CDR2 SASEGT. V was cut by 1 base and J by 1 base, with 12 bases left in between. The CDR3 has 16 residues.

This clonotype was picked up many times. The chain has TRBV10-3 and TRBJ2-5; the match to TRBD1 covers 9 bases. There are 14 residues in the CDR3. Per germline, CDR1 ENHRY and CDR2 SYGVKD. V lost 10 bases to trimming and J lost 0 bases; unmatched junction nucleotides: 6. The CDR3 nucleotides are TGTGCCACTCGAAACAGGGGGCACCAAGAGACCCAGTACTTC. Amino acid sequence: CATRNRGHQETQYF.

This clonotype was seen more than once but under ten times. V gene TRBV4-3 combines with J gene TRBJ1-1; 7 bases are shared with TRBD1. Germline V gene data show CDR1 as LGHNA and CDR2 as YSLEER. This CDR3 region has 13 residues. With 2 bases clipped from V and 7 bases from J, the junction kept 4 bases outside the gene matches. The CDR3 DNA is TGCGCCAGCAGCCAACCTGGGACAGATGAAGCTTTCTTT. Amino acids: CASSQPGTDEAFF.

This clonotype appeared many times. The chain has TRBV7-2 and TRBJ2-4, with 8 bases that match TRBD2. The CDR3 totals 16 residues. Germline V gene sequence: CDR1 SGHTA, CDR2 FQGNSA. V shed 4 bases and J 1 base; nucleotides not matched to a gene: 6. In nucleotides, the CDR3 is TGTGCCAGCAGCTATTCGGGGGGGCGGGCCAAAAACATTCAGTACTTC. It encodes CASSYSGGRAKNIQYF.

Ten or more counts support this clonotype. CDR3 protein: CSAAGGGGETQYF. CDR3 coding DNA: TGCAGTGCAGCGGGGGGAGGGGGAGAGACCCAGTACTTC. V usage is TRBV20-1 and J usage is TRBJ2-5; 9 positions agree with TRBD2. Germline values: CDR1 DFQATT, CDR2 SNEGSKA (reference sequence). V shed 6 bases and J 4 bases; nucleotides not matched to a gene: 6. The CDR3 is 13 amino acids.

This clonotype has ten or more counts. V gene TRBV28 combines with J gene TRBJ2-7, with D perhaps given as TRBD1 or TRBD2 (6 bases each). Trimming shortened V by 5 bases and J by 0 bases, and 20 bases separated the two germline ends. CDR3 length: 17 residues. Germline loops: CDR1 MDHEN, CDR2 SYDVKM. CDR3 residues: CASSRMGGTLSSYEQYF. CDR3 DNA sequence: TGTGCCAGCAGTCGGATGGGCGGGACACTGAGCTCCTACGAGCAGTACTTC.

The chain recombines TRBV25-1 with TRBJ2-7; no clear D. Trimming pared 3 bases from V and 2 bases from J, leaving 14 bases between. This CDR3 has 15 amino acids. CDR1 and CDR2 from the germline V gene are MGHDK and SYGVNS. As DNA, the CDR3 is TGTGCCAGCAGTGATGGTGGAGCGCGAGCCTACGAGCAGTACTTC. It translates to CASSDGGARAYEQYF.

This clonotype was seen a handful of times. The rearrangement links TRBV5-1 to TRBJ2-4, with unresolved D. The length of the CDR3 is 15 residues. The V end was cut by 0 bases, the J end by 2 bases, with 9 bases between. The V gene's germline CDR1 is SGHRS and CDR2 YFSETQ. CDR3 in amino acids: CASSLGRVPKNIQYF. For the CDR3, the DNA is TGCGCCAGCAGCTTGGGCCGGGTTCCCAAAAACATTCAGTACTTC.

V is TRBV5-1 and J is TRBJ2-7; D is uncertain. Deletions cut 0 bases from V and 2 bases from J, with 6 bases between. Per germline, CDR1 SGHRS and CDR2 YFSETQ. CDR3 size: 13 residues. Here the CDR3 reads CASSLESAYEQYF. The CDR3 DNA reads TGCGCCAGCAGCTTGGAATCAGCCTACGAGCAGTACTTC.

The rearrangement uses TRBV27 and TRBJ2-7; D is unclear. The CDR3 consists of 14 residues. Trimming left V 6 bases short and J 0 bases short, with 12 bases between. Looked up from germline, CDR1 is MNHEY and CDR2 is SMNVEV (reference sequence). CDR3 sequence reads: CASRPLGTSYEQYF. For the CDR3, the DNA is TGTGCCAGCAGGCCGCTTGGTACCTCCTACGAGCAGTACTTC.

This clonotype appeared a few times. The J gene is TRBJ2-7, the V gene TRBV7-2; weak D call: TRBD1 (5 bases). Trimming took 5 bases from V and 3 from J, leaving 14 bases between them. The CDR3 has 14 amino acids. Germline V CDR1 and CDR2: SGHTA, FQGNSA. The CDR3 here is CASSDGAGHYEQYF. CDR3 bases: TGTGCCAGCAGCGACGGTGCAGGGCACTACGAGCAGTACTTC.